This TCR beta chain was identified during a study of blood T cell repertoires in COVID-19 (dated by TCRdb to 2018 to 2021). General notes on the study: Collaborator samples came from the United States, Italy and Spain and covered acute and convalescent phases of COVID-19. The repertoires were made available in a free public database intended to serve as a resource for research on the immune response to SARS-CoV-2. A de-identified subject ID, COVID-19 status, age in years and sex were almost always included in the sample metadata. Subjects who had been exposed to COVID-19, were actively infected with it, or had recovered from it provided the deeply sampled blood TCRbeta repertoires that made up the dataset. The material from the prospective study consisted of cDNA or gDNA derived from T cells, B-cell-depleted T cells, or PBMCs. HLA class I and class II types, where available, came from metadata supplied by the sample provider rather than from assay-based typing. Samples came from the ongoing ImmuneRACE study (first 160 participants) plus 1,254 subjects from 6 global collaborators.

TCRbeta CDR3 regions were amplified from genomic DNA using the immunoSEQ Assay, a bias-controlled multiplex PCR. The study's processing was this. Within the assay, amplification of reference gene primers was used to estimate how many nucleated cells each sample contained. Sequence reads were collapsed and filtered to measure the absolute abundance of every unique TCRbeta CDR3 rearrangement. For each sample, productive Simpson clonality was calculated by taking the square root of Simpson's diversity index across productive rearrangements. The clones in this table, taken by TCRdb from immuneACCESS, are in-frame only. Not every clone is retained; where verified, under half of the shortfall comes from an unresolved V gene, and the cause of the rest is unknown. V, J and clone size were drawn from that table, and D and trimming were deduced from the DNA. In this sample the table shows under 200,000 clones, approximately 85% of which occur a single time. The top ten constitute more than 6.5% of the sample.

In Seattle, one collaborating source enrolled patients while the infection was active and tracked those patients longitudinally over the course of disease. Whole blood was collected in K2EDTA tubes by collaborating institutions according to the institutions' own protocols. Collaborator samples were shipped for TCRbeta analysis as frozen whole blood, isolated PBMCs, or DNA extracted from either sample type. V is clipped by 4 bases and J by 2 bases, and the sequence between their germline boundaries is 9 bases long. The germline V gene (reference sequence) gives CDR1 as LGHDT and CDR2 as YNNKEL. Its CDR3 holds 13 amino acids, cysteine through phenylalanine. Of all the DNA, just the CDR3 is kept, 39 bases in frame from base 1. This clone was seen a handful of times. The antigen it recognizes is unknown. One base away there is no much larger clone; base qualities are not given. What the research found in general, with its limitations: How much clinical and demographic metadata was included differed by source and by participant, and the metadata was provided uncurated.

What was sequenced was peripheral blood. This chain is built from TRBV3-1 (or the pseudogene TRBV3-2) and TRBJ2-7; TRBD2 is perhaps the D gene, given 5 matching bases. The sequence derives from a woman in her fifties or sixties with COVID-19, enrolled during active disease. In nucleotide form, the sequence is TGTGCCAGCAGCCTGGGAGACCCCTACGAGCAGTACTTC. This encodes CASSLGDPYEQYF.